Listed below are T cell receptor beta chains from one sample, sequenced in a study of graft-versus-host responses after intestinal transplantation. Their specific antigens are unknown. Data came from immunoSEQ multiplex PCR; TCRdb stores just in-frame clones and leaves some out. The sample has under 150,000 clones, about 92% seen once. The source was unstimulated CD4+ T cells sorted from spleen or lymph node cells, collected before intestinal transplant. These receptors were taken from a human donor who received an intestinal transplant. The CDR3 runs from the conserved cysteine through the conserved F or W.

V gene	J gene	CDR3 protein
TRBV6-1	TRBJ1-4	CASSEGSNEKLFF
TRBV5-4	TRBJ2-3	CASSLVAGGTDTQYF
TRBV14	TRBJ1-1	CASSQDPGTYYTEAFF
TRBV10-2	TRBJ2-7	CASSEDRGPYEQYF
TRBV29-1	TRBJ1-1	CSVESRAALHTEAFF
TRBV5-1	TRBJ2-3	CASSWGEYRDTQYF
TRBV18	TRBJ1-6	CASSWTDHNSPLHF
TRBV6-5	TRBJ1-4	CASMAGQLNEKLFF
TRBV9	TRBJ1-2	CASSAAGTGSGGYTF
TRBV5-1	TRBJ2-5	CASSFGGGGVYQETQYF
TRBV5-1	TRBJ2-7	CASRWISESYEQYF
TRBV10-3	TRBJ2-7	CAISAGQNRYEQYF
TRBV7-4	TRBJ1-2	CASSRTRTENYGYTF
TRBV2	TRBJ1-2	CASKRAGRNYGYTF
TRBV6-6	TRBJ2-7	CASGGAMVYEQYF
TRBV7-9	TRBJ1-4	CASSLRRGDANEKLFF
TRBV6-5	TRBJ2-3	CASSDGDTQYF
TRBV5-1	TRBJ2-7	CASSLGGTGDFWQYF
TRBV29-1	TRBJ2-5	CSAGPGQGTETQYF
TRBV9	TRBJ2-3	CASSPQGQSTDTQYF
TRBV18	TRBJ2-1	CASSPTGYNEQFF
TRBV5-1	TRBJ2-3	CASSLDPGRDTQYF
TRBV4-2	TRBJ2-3	CASSQDLQGAGDTQYF
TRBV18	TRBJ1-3	CASSPPTGNPRASGNTIYF
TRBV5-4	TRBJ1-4	CASSSSTGANEKLFF
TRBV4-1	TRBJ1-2	CASSQDVGGEIYGYTF